This T cell receptor (beta chain) was observed in a study of shared clonotypes between healthy human individuals. The germline gives CDR1 MDHEN, CDR2 SYDVKM. There are 15 residues in the CDR3. The V gene end was trimmed by 5 bases and the J gene end by 5 bases; junction bases not matched to a gene: 9. This clone was detected ten times or more. The replicate PCRs on unsorted PBMC were given approximately 300 ng DNA, which is 25,000 to 30,000 T cell genomes. In the source study's methods: ImmunoSEQ junction-only sequences lacked quality scores, so their filtering differed. Here immunoSEQ multiplex PCR was the method, and the copy in TCRdb shows in-frame clones only, minus some. V and J calls and clone size are as listed in that table; D and trimming were resolved from the DNA. Among about 470,000 clones listed, 79% were seen once.

The material sequenced was PBMCs. The chain uses TRBV28 and TRBJ1-5, with 7 bases matching TRBD1. The receptor was isolated from a middle-aged woman in good health. Some clones in this sample may be carry-over from other donors' samples. CDR3 nucleotides: TGTGCCAGCAGTACCCCCGGACAGGTCGATCAGCCCCAGCATTTT. Residues: CASSTPGQVDQPQHF. The full variable domain, rest sourced from reference TRBV28 and TRBJ1-5, is DVKVTQSSRYLVKRTGEKVFLECVQDMDHENMFWYRQDPGLGLRLIYFSYDVKMKEKGDIPEGYSVSREKKERFSLILESASTNQTSMYLCASSTPGQVDQPQHFGDGTRLSIL.